The 25 T cell receptor beta chains below all came from one sample that was sequenced in a study of blood T cells in healthy people across ages. The use of a sample-barcoded 5' primer and a J-beta primer mix characterized a second PCR of roughly 6 to 11 cycles. TCRdb itself ran the 5' RACE reads through MiXCR, one entry per CDR3 protein. The data contain some 760,000 distinct CDR3 sequences, approximately 25% of them singletons. These data also featured in a second study, about T cells of mothers and their children.

Sequencing used blood. All receptors come from a boy aged 5 to 17 in good health.

In this sample, this clonotype turned up a few times. The chain employs TRBV10-3 and TRBJ2-1; 12 bases match TRBD2. Germline V CDR1 and CDR2: ENHRY, SYGVKD. CDR3 length equals 16 residues. The junction had 11 bases not matched to a gene; V was cut back by 7 bases and J by 7 bases. CDR3 in amino acids: CAIIARLAGGPNEQFF. CDR3 coding DNA: TGTGCCATCATCGCTCGGCTAGCGGGAGGGCCGAATGAGCAGTTCTTC.

The chain uses TRBV7-9 and TRBJ2-5; perhaps TRBD2 as D (5 bases). Trimming took 1 base from V and 4 from J, leaving 25 bases between them. Germline lookup yields CDR1 SEHNR and CDR2 FQNEAQ (reference sequence). The CDR3 runs to 19 residues. The CDR3 DNA is TGTGCCAGCAGCTTAGTCACCGGGGATTTGGTCCTTCGAGGAGAGACCCAGTACTTC. Protein sequence: CASSLVTGDLVLRGETQYF.

The chain couples TRBV3-1 to TRBJ1-1; D ambiguous. This CDR3 spans 15 amino acids. With 4 bases removed from V and 3 bases from J, the gap between germline ends came to 15 bases. Germline CDR1 and CDR2: LGHDT and YNNKEL (reference sequence). The CDR3 region is CASSLPGGSYTEAFF. Here the CDR3 DNA reads TGTGCCAGCAGCCTCCCTGGAGGATCATACACTGAAGCTTTCTTT.

V is TRBV3-1 and J is TRBJ2-5; the D call may be TRBD1 or TRBD2 (5 bases each). CDR1 and CDR2 from the germline V gene are LGHDT and YNNKEL (reference sequence). This CDR3 contains 15 residues. V was pared by 4 bases and J by 2 bases, with 14 bases between. This CDR3 reads CASSRSGTLQETQYF. CDR3 in DNA: TGTGCCAGCAGCCGCTCCGGGACCTTGCAAGAGACCCAGTACTTC.

The CDR3 sequence is CASMENYGYTF. The CDR3 DNA follows: TGTGCCAGCATGGAGAACTATGGCTACACCTTC. V is TRBV6-6 and J is TRBJ1-2; D not certain. The germline V gene has CDR1 MNHNY and CDR2 SVGAGI (reference sequence). The CDR3 is made up of 11 amino acids. The V end was cut by 7 bases, the J end by 2 bases, with 5 bases between.

The rearrangement uses TRBV11-2 and TRBJ2-5, with TRBD2 identical over 8 bases. Gene TRBJ2-1 matches the end of the DNA better, so the J call may be wrong. The germline V gene has CDR1 SGHAT and CDR2 FQNNGV. This CDR3 comprises 23 residues. DNA for the CDR3: TGTGCCAGCAGACCCGTCGGGCAATATTCTATTCGGACCAGCGGGAGAAGAGGTAATGAGCAGTTCTTC. This encodes CASRPVGQYSIRTSGRRGNEQFF.

This clonotype was seen more than once but under ten times. This chain uses TRBV4-3 with TRBJ2-3; D is unclear. Trimming removed 0 bases at V and 2 bases at J, with 6 bases between. Germline V gene sequence: CDR1 LGHNA, CDR2 YSLEER. CDR3 length equals 14 residues. DNA for the CDR3: TGCGCCAGCAGCCAAGACACTTACACAGATACGCAGTATTTT. Protein sequence: CASSQDTYTDTQYF.

This clonotype was detected a few times. The V call is TRBV27, the J call TRBJ2-3; tentative D call: TRBD2 (6 bases). CDR3 length: 16 amino acids. V lost 7 bases and J lost 5, with 22 bases in between. The germline CDR1 and CDR2 sequences are MNHEY and SMNVEV (reference sequence). This CDR3 is CASTSQPGLVRDTQYF. The CDR3 DNA follows: TGTGCCAGCACCTCTCAACCGGGACTGGTCCGAGATACGCAGTATTTT.

In this sample, this clonotype turned up once. The gene calls are TRBV7-6 and TRBJ2-1; 8 nucleotides line up with TRBD2. Trimming cost V 1 base and J 4 bases; bases outside gene matches: 6. The CDR3 spans 16 residues. Per the germline V gene, CDR1 is SGHVS and CDR2 is FNYEAQ. In DNA form, the CDR3 reads TGTGCCAGCAGCTTAGTTTCGGCGGGGGGTTACAATGAGCAGTTCTTC. It yields the protein CASSLVSAGGYNEQFF. Variable domain in full (rest from reference TRBV7-6 and TRBJ2-1): GAGVSQSPRYKVTKRGQDVALRCDPISGHVSLYWYRQALGQGPEFLTYFNYEAQQDKSGLPNDRFSAERPEGSISTLTIQRTEQRDSAMYRCASSLVSAGGYNEQFFGPGTRLTVL.

The chain is built from TRBV7-8 and TRBJ2-2; D gene unclear. Germline V CDR1 and CDR2: SGHVS, FQNEAQ. The CDR3 extends over 16 amino acids. Trimming removed 1 base at V and 2 bases at J, with 11 bases between. CDR3 amino acids: CASSLDVTTNTGELFF. In nucleotides, the CDR3 is TGTGCCAGCAGCTTAGATGTGACCACTAACACCGGGGAGCTGTTTTTT.

This clonotype was counted between two and nine times. V gene TRBV10-3 combines with J gene TRBJ2-5; no reliable D call. V shed 7 bases and J shed 4 bases, with 13 bases lying between them. Germline V gene data show CDR1 as ENHRY and CDR2 as SYGVKD. The CDR3 contains 13 residues. CDR3 coding DNA: TGTGCCATCACCGAAGACCGGTTAGAGACCCAGTACTTC. It is translated as CAITEDRLETQYF.

The chain joins TRBV20-1 to TRBJ2-2; D is unclear. The ends were cut back, 3 bases at V and 7 bases at J, with 6 bases in the middle. Per germline, CDR1 DFQATT and CDR2 SNEGSKA (reference sequence). This CDR3 spans 11 amino acids. This chain's CDR3 is CSARLFGELFF. The CDR3 coding sequence is TGCAGTGCTAGGTTATTCGGGGAGCTGTTTTTT.

This clonotype was observed a few times. The chain joins TRBV7-9 to TRBJ1-1; a possible D gene is TRBD1 (6 bases). The CDR3 is made up of 15 amino acids. With 3 bases removed from V and 3 bases from J, the gap between germline ends came to 14 bases. Germline V lookup: CDR1 SEHNR, CDR2 FQNEAQ (reference sequence). The CDR3 protein is CASSFPGQSYTEAFF. Written as DNA, the CDR3 is TGTGCCAGCAGCTTCCCCGGACAGAGCTACACTGAAGCTTTCTTT.

This chain joins TRBV12-3 or TRBV12-4 and TRBJ2-5, with TRBD1 identical over 9 bases. Losses at the gene ends were 6 bases for V and 11 bases for J; bases not matched to a gene: 10. This CDR3 has 13 residues. The CDR3, as DNA: TGTGCCAGCAGGGGACAGGGTTTGGTCGGGCAGTACTTC. Translation gives CASRGQGLVGQYF.

This clonotype has only a few counts. This chain's CDR3 is CASSTHPRGQGPEAFF. DNA of the CDR3: TGTGCCAGCAGCACCCATCCGAGGGGGCAAGGGCCTGAAGCTTTCTTT. The chain is built from TRBV7-9 and TRBJ1-1, with 7 bases lining up with TRBD1. CDR3 length: 16 residues. V shed 5 bases, J shed 6 bases, and the junction held 15 bases outside the gene matches. Germline values: CDR1 SEHNR, CDR2 FQNEAQ (reference sequence).

The rearrangement links TRBV7-2 to TRBJ2-5; TRBD1 aligns across 7 bases. Germline V lookup: CDR1 SGHTA, CDR2 FQGNSA. Unmatched junction bases numbered 4, after V lost 3 bases and J lost 9 bases. This CDR3 is 12 amino acids long. The CDR3 loop reads CASSLTGPAQYF. DNA of the CDR3: TGTGCCAGCAGCTTGACAGGGCCGGCCCAGTACTTC.

The chain carries TRBV5-5 and TRBJ1-2, with 8 bases matching TRBD1. Germline V gene data show CDR1 as SGHKS and CDR2 as YYEKEE (reference sequence). Losses at the gene ends were 4 bases for V and 5 bases for J; bases not matched to a gene: 16. The CDR3 consists of 17 residues. CDR3 loop: CASSPRPDRELIYGYTF. Written as DNA, the CDR3 is TGTGCCAGCAGCCCACGACCGGACAGGGAACTGATATATGGCTACACCTTC.

The gene calls are TRBV20-1 and TRBJ2-1, with 8 positions matching TRBD2. V trimming: 6 bases; J trimming: 8 bases; junction bases outside the gene matches: 15. This CDR3 has 15 residues. CDR1 and CDR2 (germline): DFQATT, SNEGSKA (reference sequence). CDR3 in DNA: TGCAGTGCATCGGGGGGGGTGGCGGGAGTTGATGAGCAGTTCTTC. This encodes CSASGGVAGVDEQFF.

The genes are TRBV5-1 and TRBJ2-7; the D gene is possibly TRBD1 (5 bases). The CDR3 is 13 residues long. In germline, CDR1 is SGHRS, CDR2 YFSETQ. Trimming cost V 6 bases and J 0 bases, with 10 bases left between them. The CDR3 DNA follows: TGCGCCAGCACCCAGGACAACTCCTACGAGCAGTACTTC. Its translation is CASTQDNSYEQYF.

J is TRBJ2-2 and V is TRBV6-6; 9 bases line up with TRBD1. The CDR3 loop spans 16 amino acids. The germline V gene encodes CDR1 MNHNY and CDR2 SVGAGI (reference sequence). V lost 0 bases, J lost 3 bases, and 2 bases stayed unmatched. The CDR3 nucleotides read TGTGCCAGCAGTTACTCGACAGGGGGTGACACCGGGGAGCTGTTTTTT. Residues: CASSYSTGGDTGELFF.

The rearrangement joins TRBV27 to TRBJ2-5; the match to TRBD2 covers 11 bases. The CDR3 has 15 residues. V gave up 6 bases and J gave up 5 bases; unmatched junction bases: 8. Germline lookup yields CDR1 MNHEY and CDR2 SMNVEV (reference sequence). CDR3 sequence: CASRVAGGPSETQYF. The CDR3 coding sequence is TGTGCCAGCAGAGTAGCGGGAGGGCCTTCCGAGACCCAGTACTTC.

The rearrangement links TRBV11-2 to TRBJ2-7; D remains ambiguous. Germline V gives CDR1 SGHAT, CDR2 FQNNGV. The V and J ends lost 7 bases and 2 bases respectively, with 9 bases between them. CDR3 length equals 12 residues. The CDR3 loop is CASKGLTYEQYF. Written as DNA, the CDR3 is TGTGCCAGCAAAGGGTTAACCTACGAGCAGTACTTC. Full variable domain (rest looked up from reference TRBV11-2 and TRBJ2-7): EAGVAQSPRYKIIEKRQSVAFWCNPISGHATLYWYQQILGQGPKLLIQFQNNGVVDDSQLPKDRFSAERLKGVDSTLKIQPAKLEDSAVYLCASKGLTYEQYFGPGTRLTVT.

This clonotype was detected only a few times. A read error may produce the germline difference seen at one junction end. CDR3 sequence reads: CAGSWTGGLNTEAFF. As DNA, the CDR3 is TGCGCCGGCAGCTGGACAGGGGGCTTGAACACTGAAGCTTTCTTT. This sequence joins TRBV5-1 and TRBJ1-1, with TRBD1 matching 11 bases. This CDR3 has 15 residues. From germline, CDR1 is SGHRS and CDR2 YFSETQ.

The chain joins TRBV28 to TRBJ2-7; D uncertain. The CDR3 is made up of 10 amino acids. V dropped 10 bases and J dropped 7 bases, with 11 bases sitting between them. Germline V gives CDR1 MDHEN, CDR2 SYDVKM. CDR3 protein: CATSGREQYF. DNA of the CDR3: TGTGCCACCTCCGGAAGGGAGCAGTACTTC. Variable domain in full (rest from reference TRBV28 and TRBJ2-7): DVKVTQSSRYLVKRTGEKVFLECVQDMDHENMFWYRQDPGLGLRLIYFSYDVKMKEKGDIPEGYSVSREKKERFSLILESASTNQTSMYLCATSGREQYFGPGTRLTVT.

The CDR3 nucleotides are TGTGCCAGCAGTCGGGACCCCCACGAGCAGTACTTC. It specifies CASSRDPHEQYF. The chain combines TRBV6-5 with TRBJ2-7; the D gene could be TRBD1 or TRBD2 (5 bases each). Germline V lookup: CDR1 MNHEY, CDR2 SVGAGI. V lost 5 bases and J lost 5, with 10 bases in between. This CDR3 is 12 amino acids long.